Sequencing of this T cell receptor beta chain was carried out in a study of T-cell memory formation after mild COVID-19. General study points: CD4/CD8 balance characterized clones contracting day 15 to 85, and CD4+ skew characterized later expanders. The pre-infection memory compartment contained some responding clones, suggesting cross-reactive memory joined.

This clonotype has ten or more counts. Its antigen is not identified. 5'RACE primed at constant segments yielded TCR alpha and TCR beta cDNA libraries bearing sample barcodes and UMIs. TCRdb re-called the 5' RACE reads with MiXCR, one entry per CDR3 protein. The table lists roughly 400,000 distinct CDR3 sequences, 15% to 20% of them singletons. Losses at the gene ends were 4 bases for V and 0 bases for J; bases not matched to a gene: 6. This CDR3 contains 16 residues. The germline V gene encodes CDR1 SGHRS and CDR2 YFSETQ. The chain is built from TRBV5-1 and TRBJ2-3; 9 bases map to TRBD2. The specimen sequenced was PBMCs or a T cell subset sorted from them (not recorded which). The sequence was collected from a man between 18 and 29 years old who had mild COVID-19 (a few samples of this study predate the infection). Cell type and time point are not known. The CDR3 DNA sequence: TGCGCCAGCAGCCCGCTGACTAGCGGCAGCACAGATACGCAGTATTTT. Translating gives CASSPLTSGSTDTQYF.